Presented here are 22 T cell receptor beta chains from one specimen sequenced in a study of monozygotic twins with inflammatory bowel disease. TCRdb reprocessed the 5' RACE reads and stores each CDR3 protein as one record, lacking DNA. The clone table shows about 330,000 distinct CDR3 sequences, with the ten largest holding roughly 2%. Sample: blood. Receptors were obtained from a human donor with ulcerative colitis or Crohn's disease, or a healthy co-twin of an affected twin (not recorded which).

The J gene is TRBJ2-1, the V gene TRBV5-1; the D gene TCRdb calls, TRBD1, cannot be checked with no DNA. Germline CDR1 SGHRS, CDR2 YFSETQ. This CDR3 has 16 amino acids. The CDR3: CASSLEGAGRYNEQFF.

The V gene is TRBV3-1, the J gene TRBJ1-5. The CDR3 extends over 12 amino acids. Germline V lookup: CDR1 LGHDT, CDR2 YNNKEL (reference sequence). The CDR3 is CASSQGPGPQHF.

The chain employs TRBV4-3 and TRBJ1-1. This CDR3 region has 15 residues. The V gene's germline CDR1 is LGHNA and CDR2 YSLEER. The CDR3 here is CASSQDSGGDTEAFF.

V usage is TRBV7-2 and J usage is TRBJ1-6. The CDR3 is 14 residues long. CDR1 is SGHTA and CDR2 is FQGNSA in the germline V gene. CDR3 in amino acids: CASSPRHYNSPLHF.

The genes are TRBV5-1 and TRBJ1-6. The germline CDR1 and CDR2 sequences are SGHRS and YFSETQ. The CDR3 runs to 13 residues. The CDR3 loop is CASSGELNSPLHF.

The chain uses TRBV14 and TRBJ2-7; TCRdb gives TRBD2 as the D gene, but with no DNA this cannot be confirmed. The CDR3 length is 14 residues. Germline CDR1 SGHDN, CDR2 FVKESK. The CDR3 here is CASSQAEGWSEQYF.

CDR3 sequence: CASSEGGTSRETQYF. The chain combines TRBV5-4 with TRBJ2-5; the D call from TCRdb, TRBD2, cannot be confirmed without DNA. CDR3 length equals 15 residues. Germline V CDR1 and CDR2: SGHNT, YYREEE (reference sequence).

This sequence joins TRBV5-1 and TRBJ2-7; the TRBD1 assignment by TCRdb is unverifiable without DNA. The CDR3 contains 17 residues. Germline V CDR1 and CDR2: SGHRS, YFSETQ. The CDR3 is CASSLEVWGPLSYEQYF. The full variable domain, with the rest looked up from reference TRBV5-1 and TRBJ2-7, is KAGVTQTPRYLIKTRGQQVTLSCSPISGHRSVSWYQQTPGQGLQFLFEYFSETQRNKGNFPGRFSGRQFSNSRSEMNVSTLELGDSALYLCASSLEVWGPLSYEQYFGPGTRLTVT.

The V and J genes are TRBV20-1 and TRBJ2-5; TCRdb's D gene call, TRBD2, goes unchecked for lack of DNA. The germline gives CDR1 DFQATT, CDR2 SNEGSKA (reference sequence). This CDR3 spans 13 amino acids. The CDR3 reads CSAVDREVETQYF.

The chain combines TRBV6-4 with TRBJ2-1; the D call of TRBD1 rests on TCRdb alone, since no DNA is present to check it. CDR3 size: 20 residues. CDR1 is MRHNA and CDR2 is SNTAGT in the germline V gene. CDR3 sequence reads: CASSARYGSIWGQRDNEQFF.

The chain couples TRBV28 to TRBJ2-2. The CDR3 consists of 12 residues. The germline CDR1 and CDR2 sequences are MDHEN and SYDVKM. CDR3 sequence: CASSLESGELFF. The whole variable domain, remainder taken from reference TRBV28 and TRBJ2-2, is DVKVTQSSRYLVKRTGEKVFLECVQDMDHENMFWYRQDPGLGLRLIYFSYDVKMKEKGDIPEGYSVSREKKERFSLILESASTNQTSMYLCASSLESGELFFGEGSRLTVL.

J is TRBJ1-6 and V is TRBV7-2; TCRdb lists TRBD1, though no DNA is available to test this call. The germline V gene encodes CDR1 SGHTA and CDR2 FQGNSA. This CDR3 region has 14 residues. The CDR3 loop is CASSLGTGTFPLHF. Variable domain in full (rest from reference TRBV7-2 and TRBJ1-6): GAGVSQSPSNKVTEKGKDVELRCDPISGHTALYWYRQSLGQGLEFLIYFQGNSAPDKSGLPSDRFSAERTGGSVSTLTIQRTQQEDSAVYLCASSLGTGTFPLHFGNGTRLTVT.

The chain recombines TRBV12-3 or TRBV12-4 with TRBJ1-1. The CDR3 has 15 amino acids. The CDR3 protein is CASRLSGLSNTEAFF.

The chain uses TRBV20-1 and TRBJ2-3. CDR1 is DFQATT, CDR2 SNEGSKA, per germline (reference sequence). The length of the CDR3 is 15 residues. This CDR3 reads CSARTHRLSTDTQYF.

The V gene is TRBV9, the J gene TRBJ2-1. The V gene's germline CDR1 is SGDLS and CDR2 YYNGEE. The CDR3 contains 15 residues. This CDR3 is CASSEREGSYNEQFF.

This chain joins TRBV18 and TRBJ1-2; TCRdb's assignment of TRBD1 cannot be checked, as there is no DNA. Germline CDR1 and CDR2: KGHSH and LQKENI. The CDR3 covers 13 residues. Here the CDR3 reads CASSPPPGNGYTF.

The gene calls are TRBV5-1 and TRBJ1-4; the D call from TCRdb, TRBD1, cannot be confirmed without DNA. In germline, CDR1 is SGHRS, CDR2 YFSETQ. The CDR3 is 15 amino acids. This CDR3 is CASSLTGLSNEKLFF.

Here the CDR3 reads CASSYSNRAITEAFF. V usage is TRBV6-5 and J usage is TRBJ1-1. CDR1 MNHEY and CDR2 SVGAGI come from the germline V gene. The CDR3 covers 15 residues.

This chain uses TRBV5-1 with TRBJ2-1; checking the TCRdb D call of TRBD1 is not possible without DNA. CDR1 is SGHRS, CDR2 YFSETQ, per germline. This CDR3 spans 15 amino acids. This CDR3 is CASSRDNPTRNEQFF.

V and J are TRBV5-5 and TRBJ1-2. CDR3 length: 15 residues. Germline lookup yields CDR1 SGHKS and CDR2 YYEKEE (reference sequence). The CDR3 region is CASSSLDLGSNGYTF. Complete variable domain (other parts from reference TRBV5-5 and TRBJ1-2): DAGVTQSPTHLIKTRGQQVTLRCSPISGHKSVSWYQQVLGQGPQFIFQYYEKEERGRGNFPDRFSARQFPNYSSELNVNALLLGDSALYLCASSSLDLGSNGYTFGSGTRLTVV.

The chain joins TRBV3-1 to TRBJ2-7. Germline CDR1 is LGHDT and CDR2 is YNNKEL (reference sequence). The CDR3 has 16 amino acids. The CDR3 here is CASSQDLWQGAYEQYF.

The chain carries TRBV20-1 and TRBJ2-4; TCRdb returns TRBD1, unconfirmable since there is no DNA. The CDR3 spans 15 residues. Germline V gene lookup returns CDR1 DFQATT and CDR2 SNEGSKA (reference sequence). CDR3 in amino acids: CSARDRMEGGNIQYF.